This paragraph covers one TCR beta chain sequence. Its antigen remains unknown. These data belong to a study of T cells expressing NK-cell markers. Study information: It was sorted CD3+CD56-NKG2C+, CD3+CD56+NKG2C- and CD3+CD56+NKG2C+ T cells that provided the TCR beta repertoires.

Study-wide results and limits: These same clonotypes (in several donors) also led the CD3+CD56-NKG2C+ fraction.

Researchers built TCR beta cDNA using 5'RACE template switching with UMIs. Using the 5' RACE reads, TCRdb records one entry per CDR3 protein without DNA. Its clone listing holds 400,000 to 550,000 distinct CDR3 sequences. The CDR3 is made up of 16 amino acids. CDR1 is MGHDK, CDR2 SYGVNS, per germline. Sequenced input: blood T cells: a sorted CD56 or NKG2C T cell subset, CD4+ or CD8+ T cells, or bulk PBMC T cells (not recorded which). The origin of this receptor is a woman aged 18-70 years in good health. This chain links TRBV25-1 with TRBJ2-3; with no DNA, the TCRdb D assignment of TRBD1 cannot be verified. The CDR3: CASSEGQGLSTDTQYF.